The 16 T cell receptor beta chains in this list originate from one sample, sequenced in a study of post-analysis software for immune sequencing data. Findings and limits, study-wide: TRBV5-6, TRBV5-1 and TRBV20-1 were among 4 or 5 TRBV segments more frequent in patients than controls.

Unique molecular identifiers featured in each of the TCR beta cDNA libraries. TCRdb ran MiXCR on the PCR reads and lists one entry per CDR3 protein. The sample has over 700,000 distinct CDR3 sequences, 25% to 30% seen once. Their antigens remain unidentified. What was sequenced was blood. These receptors were obtained from a girl between 5 and 17 years old with multiple sclerosis.

The V gene is TRBV28, the J gene TRBJ1-2; TRBD1 might be the D (5 bases). V lost 6 bases to trimming and J lost 4 bases, with 15 bases between them. The germline V gene has CDR1 MDHEN and CDR2 SYDVKM. The CDR3 covers 14 residues. As DNA, the CDR3 is TGTGCCAGCAGCCGACAGAATTCTCGCTATGGCTACACCTTC. This gives the protein CASSRQNSRYGYTF.

The chain has TRBV9 and TRBJ1-2, with D possibly being TRBD1 (6 bases). V shed 2 bases and J shed 4 bases, with 9 bases lying between them. There are 13 residues in the CDR3. Looked up from germline, CDR1 is SGDLS and CDR2 is YYNGEE. The DNA of the CDR3 is TGTGCCAGCAGCGTGGCACAGGGCTATGGCTACACCTTC. It is translated as CASSVAQGYGYTF.

This chain connects TRBV25-1 to TRBJ2-1; D may be TRBD2 (5 bases). This CDR3 is built from 14 residues. Germline-derived CDR1 and CDR2 are MGHDK and SYGVNS. With 3 bases removed from V and 2 bases from J, the gap between germline ends came to 8 bases. CDR3 amino acids: CASSEIGTYNEQFF. Here the CDR3 DNA reads TGTGCCAGCAGTGAGATCGGGACCTACAATGAGCAGTTCTTC.

On this clonotype: The conserved phenylalanine or tryptophan is not found at the CDR3 terminus, so this likely reflects a read error. The chain is built from TRBV13 and TRBJ1-6, with D possibly being TRBD1 (5 bases). The CDR3 runs 18 residues. Germline V lookup: CDR1 PRHDT, CDR2 FYEKMQ (reference sequence). The ends were cut back, 0 bases at V and 0 bases at J, with 12 bases in the middle. The CDR3 protein is CASSLGPGRSSYNSPLHC. The DNA of the CDR3 is TGTGCCAGCAGCTTAGGTCCAGGGAGGAGCTCCTATAATTCACCCCTCCACTGT.

A few counts support this clonotype. The J gene is TRBJ2-3, the V gene TRBV27; tentatively, D is TRBD1 (5 bases). Trimming pared 2 bases from V and 4 bases from J, leaving 16 bases between. Germline values: CDR1 MNHEY, CDR2 SMNVEV (reference sequence). This CDR3 contains 16 residues. CDR3 amino acids: CASSLPARVAADTQYF. CDR3 sequence (DNA): TGTGCCAGCAGTTTACCCGCCAGGGTCGCGGCAGATACGCAGTATTTT.

This rearrangement joins TRBV20-1 to TRBJ1-2, with 7 bases matching TRBD1. The germline V gene has CDR1 DFQATT and CDR2 SNEGSKA (reference sequence). The CDR3 spans 12 residues. Trimming took 3 bases from V and 7 from J; bases not matched to a gene: 5. This CDR3 is CSASPGGSGYTF. DNA of the CDR3: TGCAGTGCTAGCCCAGGGGGTTCTGGCTACACCTTC.

This clonotype came up a few times. The J gene is TRBJ2-1, the V gene TRBV29-1; tentative D call: TRBD1 (5 bases). Germline V gives CDR1 SQVTM, CDR2 ANQGSEA. V lost 7 bases, J lost 0 bases, and 16 bases lay in between. The CDR3 spans 15 residues. The chain's CDR3 is CSAKRPTDSYNEQFF. CDR3 nucleotide sequence: TGCAGCGCCAAACGTCCGACAGACTCCTACAATGAGCAGTTCTTC.

This sequence joins TRBV5-1 and TRBJ2-5; 8 nucleotides align to TRBD2. Per the germline V gene, CDR1 is SGHRS and CDR2 is YFSETQ. CDR3 size: 14 residues. The junction had 3 bases not matched to a gene; V was cut back by 4 bases and J by 1 base. The CDR3, as DNA: TGCGCCAGCAGCGTGACTAGCGCCCAAGAGACCCAGTACTTC. Encoded protein: CASSVTSAQETQYF.

V and J are TRBV20-1 and TRBJ2-5; 9 bases agree with TRBD2. CDR1 and CDR2 (germline): DFQATT, SNEGSKA (reference sequence). This CDR3 is 14 amino acids long. The ends lost 3 bases at V and 5 bases at J; junction bases unmatched: 7. Written as DNA, the CDR3 is TGCAGTGCTAGGATGGGACTAGCCGCGGAGACCCAGTACTTC. Translation gives CSARMGLAAETQYF.

This clonotype was observed many times. The chain couples TRBV7-9 to TRBJ2-7; TRBD1 might be the D (6 bases). This CDR3 is 12 amino acids long. In germline, CDR1 is SEHNR, CDR2 FQNEAQ (reference sequence). The V and J ends lost 5 bases and 4 bases respectively, with 9 bases between them. The CDR3, as DNA: TGTGCCAGCAGCGCAACAGGGTACGAGCAGTACTTC. This translates into CASSATGYEQYF.

Of note for this clonotype: One end of the junction does not line up with germline, which may come from a read error. The V and J genes are TRBV6-1 and TRBJ2-7; perhaps TRBD2 as D (6 bases). The germline gives CDR1 MNHNS, CDR2 SASEGT. The CDR3 covers 15 residues. Here the CDR3 DNA reads TGTGCCTGCAGTCCTCGTGGGGGGAGATCGTACGAGCAGTACTTC. Encoded protein: CACSPRGGRSYEQYF.

The J gene is TRBJ1-1, the V gene TRBV7-6, with 8 bases identical to TRBD1. The CDR3 spans 15 residues. CDR1 is SGHVS and CDR2 is FNYEAQ in the germline V gene. V trimming: 1 base; J trimming: 6 bases; junction bases outside the gene matches: 7. The CDR3 sequence: CASSLGTGSTPEAFF. In DNA form, the CDR3 reads TGTGCCAGCAGCTTAGGGACAGGGTCTACCCCTGAAGCTTTCTTT.

This clonotype was counted a few times. The V gene is TRBV15, the J gene TRBJ2-5, with TRBD1 matching over 8 bases. V was pared by 2 bases and J by 4 bases, with 6 bases of the junction left unmatched. Germline assignment: CDR1 LNHNV and CDR2 YYDKDF (reference sequence). CDR3 length equals 15 residues. CDR3 residues: CATSRQGAVVETQYF. CDR3 sequence (DNA): TGTGCCACCAGCAGACAGGGGGCGGTAGTAGAGACCCAGTACTTC.

CDR3 amino acids: CSGGSTGPNEQFF. The DNA of the CDR3 is TGCAGCGGGGGCTCGACAGGGCCCAATGAGCAGTTCTTC. The rearrangement uses TRBV29-1 and TRBJ2-1, with 7 bases aligning to TRBD1. CDR3 length: 13 amino acids. The J segment lost 6 bases and the V segment lost 7 bases, leaving 9 bases of the junction unmatched. The germline V gene has CDR1 SQVTM and CDR2 ANQGSEA.

The chain joins TRBV24-1 to TRBJ2-1; tentative D call: TRBD2 (5 bases). CDR3 length: 15 residues. The V end was cut by 5 bases, the J end by 2 bases, with 12 bases between. Germline lookup yields CDR1 KGHDR and CDR2 SFDVKD. DNA for the CDR3: TGTGCCACCAGTGGTCTTAGCGAGCCCTACAATGAGCAGTTCTTC. Amino acid sequence: CATSGLSEPYNEQFF.

This clonotype appeared a few times. This sequence joins TRBV20-1 and TRBJ2-1; TRBD1 matches at 7 bases. The germline V gene encodes CDR1 DFQATT and CDR2 SNEGSKA (reference sequence). The V gene end was trimmed by 5 bases and the J gene end by 6 bases; junction bases not matched to a gene: 7. This CDR3 comprises 13 residues. The CDR3 DNA reads TGCAGTGCTGACCGGGACAGCCTCAATGAGCAGTTCTTC. Protein product: CSADRDSLNEQFF.